This entry lists 7 T cell receptor beta chains sequenced from one sample in a study of OX40 agonist ivuxolimab in advanced cancers. Data came from immunoSEQ multiplex PCR; TCRdb stores just in-frame clones and leaves some out. The data hold roughly 110,000 clones, with roughly nine tenths observed a single time. The sample in question was CD4+ or CD8+ T cells sorted from blood, obtained in a trial of the OX40 agonist ivuxolimab. These receptors originate from an adult with an advanced solid tumor such as melanoma, head and neck, liver or kidney cancer.

This chain links TRBV18 with TRBJ1-1, with D unresolved. The CDR3 contains 15 residues. V lost 3 bases and J lost 0, with 11 bases in between. Germline assignment: CDR1 KGHSH and CDR2 LQKENI. In nucleotides, the CDR3 is TGTGCCAGCTCACCCCGGGCAGAGATGAACACTGAAGCTTTCTTT. Translated, it gives CASSPRAEMNTEAFF.

The rearrangement links TRBV6-1 to TRBJ2-5; 7 nucleotides line up with TRBD1. The V segment lost 2 bases and the J segment 3 bases; nucleotides outside the gene matches: 6. CDR1 and CDR2 from the germline V gene are MNHNS and SASEGT. The CDR3 has 15 amino acids. The CDR3: CASSESTGKEETQYF. Written as DNA, the CDR3 is TGTGCCAGCAGTGAATCGACAGGGAAGGAAGAGACCCAGTACTTC.

The V and J genes are TRBV6-5 and TRBJ2-7, with 7 bases lining up with TRBD1. The CDR3 runs to 14 residues. J was trimmed by 1 base and V by 9 bases; bases with no gene match: 9. Looked up from germline, CDR1 is MNHEY and CDR2 is SVGAGI. CDR3 DNA: TGTGCCAGTAGGGGGCGTTGGTCTTCCTACGAGCAGTACTTC. Protein: CASRGRWSSYEQYF.

This chain uses TRBV28 with TRBJ1-3; 8 bases fit TRBD1. The CDR3 loop spans 16 amino acids. V shed 2 bases, J shed 0 bases, and the junction held 3 bases outside the gene matches. Germline CDR1 MDHEN, CDR2 SYDVKM. In DNA, the CDR3 is TGTGCCAGCAGTTTACAGGGGGCCGGCTCTGGAAACACCATATATTTT. As protein: CASSLQGAGSGNTIYF.

The rearrangement links TRBV25-1 to TRBJ1-3; 7 bases are shared with TRBD1. Germline assignment: CDR1 MGHDK and CDR2 SYGVNS. The CDR3 contains 15 residues. Trimming cost V 6 bases and J 3 bases; bases outside gene matches: 8. CDR3 amino acids: CASSLQGVVGNTIYF. The CDR3 DNA is TGTGCCAGCAGCCTGCAGGGGGTAGTTGGAAACACCATATATTTT.

V gene TRBV18 combines with J gene TRBJ1-6; the D is unclear. Germline CDR1 reads KGHSH; CDR2 reads LQKENI. The V end lost 1 base, the J end lost 10 bases, and 11 bases lay between the germline ends. CDR3 length equals 14 residues. CDR3 loop: CASSPQGGGSPLHF. The CDR3, as DNA: TGTGCCAGCTCACCACAGGGTGGAGGATCACCCCTCCACTTT.

This clone was seen once. This chain links TRBV27 with TRBJ1-5, with 7 bases fitting TRBD1. Germline values: CDR1 MNHEY, CDR2 SMNVEV (reference sequence). V lost 6 bases, J lost 0 bases, and 11 bases stayed unmatched. The CDR3 has 17 residues. The CDR3 DNA sequence: TGTGCCAGCAGGCGGGACAGCGTCATTTATAGCAATCAGCCCCAGCATTTT. It codes for CASRRDSVIYSNQPQHF.